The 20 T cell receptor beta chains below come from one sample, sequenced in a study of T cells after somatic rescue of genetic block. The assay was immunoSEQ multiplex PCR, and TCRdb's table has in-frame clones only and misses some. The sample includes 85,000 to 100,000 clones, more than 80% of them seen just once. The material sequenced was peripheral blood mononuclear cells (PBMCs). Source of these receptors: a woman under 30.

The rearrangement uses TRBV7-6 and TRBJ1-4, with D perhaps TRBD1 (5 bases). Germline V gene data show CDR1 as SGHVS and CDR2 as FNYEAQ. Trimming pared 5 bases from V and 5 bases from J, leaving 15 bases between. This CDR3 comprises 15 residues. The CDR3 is CASSRGQISNEKLFF. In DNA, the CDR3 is TGTGCCAGCAGCAGAGGACAAATCTCGAATGAAAAACTGTTTTTT.

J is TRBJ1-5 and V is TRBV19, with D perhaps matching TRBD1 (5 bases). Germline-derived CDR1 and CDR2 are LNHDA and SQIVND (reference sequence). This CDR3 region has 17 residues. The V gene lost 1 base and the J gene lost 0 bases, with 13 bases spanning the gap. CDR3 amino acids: CASSIGGVGYSNQPQHF. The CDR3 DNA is TGTGCCAGTAGTATAGGAGGGGTAGGCTATAGCAATCAGCCCCAGCATTTT. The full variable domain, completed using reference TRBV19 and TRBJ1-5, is DGGITQSPKYLFRKEGQNVTLSCEQNLNHDAMYWYRQDPGQGLRLIYYSQIVNDFQKGDIAEGYSVSREKKESFPLTVTSAQKNPTAFYLCASSIGGVGYSNQPQHFGDGTRLSIL.

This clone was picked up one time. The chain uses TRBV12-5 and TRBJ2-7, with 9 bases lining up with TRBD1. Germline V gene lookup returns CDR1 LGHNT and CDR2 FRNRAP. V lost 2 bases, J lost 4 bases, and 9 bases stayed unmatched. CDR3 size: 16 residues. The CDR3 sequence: CASGLSPGQGLYEQYF. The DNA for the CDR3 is TGTGCTAGTGGTTTGTCACCGGGACAGGGTCTTTACGAGCAGTACTTC.

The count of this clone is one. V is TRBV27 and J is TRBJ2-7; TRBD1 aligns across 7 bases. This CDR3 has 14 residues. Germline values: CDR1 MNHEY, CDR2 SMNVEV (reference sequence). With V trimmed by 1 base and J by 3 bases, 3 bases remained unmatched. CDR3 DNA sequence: TGTGCCAGCAGTTTATGGGGACAGCTCTACGAGCAGTACTTC. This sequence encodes CASSLWGQLYEQYF.

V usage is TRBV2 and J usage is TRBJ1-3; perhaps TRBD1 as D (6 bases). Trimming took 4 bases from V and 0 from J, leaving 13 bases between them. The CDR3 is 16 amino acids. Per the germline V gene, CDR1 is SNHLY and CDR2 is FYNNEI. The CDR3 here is CASSGDKTNSGNTIYF. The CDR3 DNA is TGTGCCAGCAGTGGGGACAAGACTAACTCTGGAAACACCATATATTTT. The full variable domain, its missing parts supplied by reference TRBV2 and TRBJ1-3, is EPEVTQTPSHQVTQMGQEVILRCVPISNHLYFYWYRQILGQKVEFLVSFYNNEISEKSEIFDDQFSVERPDGSNFTLKIRSTKLEDSAMYFCASSGDKTNSGNTIYFGEGSWLTVV.

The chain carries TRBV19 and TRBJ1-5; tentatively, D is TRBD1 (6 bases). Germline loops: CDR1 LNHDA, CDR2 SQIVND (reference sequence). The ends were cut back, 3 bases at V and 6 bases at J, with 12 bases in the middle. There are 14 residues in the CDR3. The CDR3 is CASSIGGGGQPQHF. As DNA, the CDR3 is TGTGCCAGTAGTATTGGGGGAGGGGGTCAGCCCCAGCATTTT.

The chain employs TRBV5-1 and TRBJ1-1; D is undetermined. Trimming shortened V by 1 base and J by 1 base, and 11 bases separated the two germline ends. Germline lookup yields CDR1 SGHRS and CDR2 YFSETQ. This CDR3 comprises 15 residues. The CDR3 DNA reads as TGCGCCAGCAGCTTGTTAAGGTCCGGGAACACTGAAGCTTTCTTT. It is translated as CASSLLRSGNTEAFF.

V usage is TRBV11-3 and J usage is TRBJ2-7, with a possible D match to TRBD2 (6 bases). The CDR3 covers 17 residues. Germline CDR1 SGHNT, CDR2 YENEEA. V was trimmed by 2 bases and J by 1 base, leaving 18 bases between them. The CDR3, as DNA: TGTGCCAGCAGCTTACAGGTACTAGCTGGAGGGTCCTACGAGCAGTACTTC. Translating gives CASSLQVLAGGSYEQYF.

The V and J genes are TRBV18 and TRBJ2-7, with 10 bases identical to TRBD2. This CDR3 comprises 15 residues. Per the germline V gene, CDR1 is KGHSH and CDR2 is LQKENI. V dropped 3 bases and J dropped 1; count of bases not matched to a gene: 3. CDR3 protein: CASSPLTSGSYEQYF. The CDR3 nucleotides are TGTGCCAGCTCACCCTTGACTAGCGGGTCCTACGAGCAGTACTTC. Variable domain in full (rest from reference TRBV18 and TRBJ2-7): NAGVMQNPRHLVRRRGQEARLRCSPMKGHSHVYWYRQLPEEGLKFMVYLQKENIIDESGMPKERFSAEFPKEGPSILRIQQVVRGDSAAYFCASSPLTSGSYEQYFGPGTRLTVT.

The CDR3 region is CASSNPEQGSSYNEQFF. CDR3 DNA: TGTGCCAGCAGCAATCCGGAACAGGGGAGCTCCTACAATGAGCAGTTCTTC. The V gene is TRBV11-3, the J gene TRBJ2-1; TRBD1 matches 7 bases. CDR1 is SGHNT, CDR2 YENEEA, per germline. The CDR3 runs to 17 residues. V lost 5 bases and J lost 0; bases outside the gene matches: 10.

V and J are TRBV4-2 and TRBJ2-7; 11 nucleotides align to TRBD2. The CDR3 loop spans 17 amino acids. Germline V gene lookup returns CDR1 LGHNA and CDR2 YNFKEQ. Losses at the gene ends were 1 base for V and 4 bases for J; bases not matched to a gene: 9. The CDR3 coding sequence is TGTGCCAGCAGCCAAGCCCTCACTAGCGGGAGATCTTACGAGCAGTACTTC. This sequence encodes CASSQALTSGRSYEQYF.

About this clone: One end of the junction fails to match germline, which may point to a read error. The CDR3 is CASSQVDSQEAQYF. The DNA of the CDR3 is TGTGCCAGCAGCCAAGTGGACAGTCAAGAGGCCCAGTACTTC. V gene TRBV4-2 combines with J gene TRBJ2-5; D perhaps matches TRBD1 (6 bases). The CDR3 sequence is 14 residues long. Germline V lookup: CDR1 LGHNA, CDR2 YNFKEQ.

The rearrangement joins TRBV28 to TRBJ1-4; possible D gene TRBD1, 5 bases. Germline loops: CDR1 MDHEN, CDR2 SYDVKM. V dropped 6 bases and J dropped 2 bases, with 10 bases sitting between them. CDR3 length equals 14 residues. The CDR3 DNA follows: TGTGCCAGCAGCCGGGGGGGGACTAATGAAAAACTGTTTTTT. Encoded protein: CASSRGGTNEKLFF.

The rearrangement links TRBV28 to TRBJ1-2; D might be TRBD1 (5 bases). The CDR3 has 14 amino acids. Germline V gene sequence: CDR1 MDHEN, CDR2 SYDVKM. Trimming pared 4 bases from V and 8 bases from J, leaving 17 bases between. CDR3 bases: TGTGCCAGCAGTTATCCGGGGACTAGCTTAGGCTACACCTTC. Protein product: CASSYPGTSLGYTF.

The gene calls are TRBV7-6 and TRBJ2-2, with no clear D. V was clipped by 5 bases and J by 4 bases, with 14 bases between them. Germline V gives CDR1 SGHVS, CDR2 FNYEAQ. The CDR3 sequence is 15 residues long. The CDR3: CASSPNKVVTGELFF. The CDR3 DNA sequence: TGTGCCAGCAGCCCTAATAAGGTCGTCACCGGGGAGCTGTTTTTT. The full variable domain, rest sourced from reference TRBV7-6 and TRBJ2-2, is GAGVSQSPRYKVTKRGQDVALRCDPISGHVSLYWYRQALGQGPEFLTYFNYEAQQDKSGLPNDRFSAERPEGSISTLTIQRTEQRDSAMYRCASSPNKVVTGELFFGEGSRLTVL.

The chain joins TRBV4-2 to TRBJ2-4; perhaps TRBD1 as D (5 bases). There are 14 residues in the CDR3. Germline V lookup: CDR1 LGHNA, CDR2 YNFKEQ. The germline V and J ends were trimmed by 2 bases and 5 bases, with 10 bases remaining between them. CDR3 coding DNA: TGTGCCAGCAGCCAAAGGGGCAGCGAAAACATTCAGTACTTC. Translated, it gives CASSQRGSENIQYF.

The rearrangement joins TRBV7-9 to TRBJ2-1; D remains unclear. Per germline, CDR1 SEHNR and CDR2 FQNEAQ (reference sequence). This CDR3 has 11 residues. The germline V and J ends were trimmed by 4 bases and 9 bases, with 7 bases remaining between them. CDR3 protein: CASSSPPEQFF. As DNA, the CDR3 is TGTGCCAGCAGCTCCCCCCCTGAGCAGTTCTTC.

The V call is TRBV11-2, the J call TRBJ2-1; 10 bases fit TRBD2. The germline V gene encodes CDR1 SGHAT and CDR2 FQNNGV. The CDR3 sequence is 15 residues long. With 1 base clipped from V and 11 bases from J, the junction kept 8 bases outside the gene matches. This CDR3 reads CASSLGAVAGGKQFF. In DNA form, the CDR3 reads TGTGCCAGCAGCTTAGGGGCTGTAGCGGGAGGTAAGCAGTTCTTC.

The CDR3 loop is CASSLAPSGYNEQFF. As DNA, the CDR3 is TGTGCCAGCAGCTTAGCGCCTAGCGGCTACAATGAGCAGTTCTTC. J is TRBJ2-1 and V is TRBV7-6; 7 bases line up with TRBD2. CDR3 length: 15 amino acids. From germline, CDR1 is SGHVS and CDR2 FNYEAQ. Trimming cost V 0 bases and J 3 bases; bases outside gene matches: 2. The variable domain in full, completed from reference TRBV7-6 and TRBJ2-1, reads GAGVSQSPRYKVTKRGQDVALRCDPISGHVSLYWYRQALGQGPEFLTYFNYEAQQDKSGLPNDRFSAERPEGSISTLTIQRTEQRDSAMYRCASSLAPSGYNEQFFGPGTRLTVL.

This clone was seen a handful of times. For the CDR3, the DNA is TGTGCCAGCAGCCAAGATGAGGGGTCTGCGGGAGTTGAGTTCTTC. Translating it yields CASSQDEGSAGVEFF. V and J are TRBV4-2 and TRBJ2-1; 7 positions match TRBD2. The CDR3 spans 15 residues. Germline trimming cut 0 bases from V and 14 bases from J; bases unmatched to any gene: 13. Germline V gives CDR1 LGHNA, CDR2 YNFKEQ.